The 21 T cell receptor beta chains reported below all come from one sample, sequenced in a study of breast tumors, draining lymph nodes, adjacent tissues. TCRdb itself ran the multiplex PCR reads through MiXCR, one entry per CDR3 protein. The table records roughly 11,000 distinct CDR3 sequences, roughly 40% of them present only once. Specimen: breast tumor tissue. The receptors were sampled from a female donor with breast cancer. Some clones in this sample may be carry-over from other donors' samples.

By sample fraction, this clonotype is medium-sized (0.01 to 0.1%). The chain is built from TRBV10-3 and TRBJ1-6; a possible D gene is TRBD1 (5 bases). Trimming left V 0 bases short and J 12 bases short, with 21 bases between. This CDR3 contains 17 residues. Germline V gives CDR1 ENHRY, CDR2 SYGVKD. CDR3 bases: TGTGCCATCAGTGAGTCTGAAACAAGGGGTGGGATAGGACCCCTCCACTTT. It yields the protein CAISESETRGGIGPLHF.

This clonotype was found many times. The chain uses TRBV3-1 and TRBJ2-1; 9 bases line up with TRBD1. CDR3 length: 16 residues. V gave up 4 bases and J gave up 4 bases; unmatched junction bases: 8. Germline V gene data show CDR1 as LGHDT and CDR2 as YNNKEL (reference sequence). The CDR3 DNA reads TGTGCCAGCAGCCTCAGAACAGGGGGCGCTTACAATGAGCAGTTCTTC. This encodes CASSLRTGGAYNEQFF.

This clonotype was picked up many times. The chain uses TRBV18 and TRBJ2-3; D unresolved. The length of the CDR3 is 14 residues. Trimming left V 2 bases short and J 0 bases short, with 6 bases between. CDR1 is KGHSH and CDR2 is LQKENI in the germline V gene. This CDR3 reads CASSPTPSTDTQYF. The CDR3 coding sequence is TGTGCCAGCTCACCAACCCCTAGCACAGATACGCAGTATTTT.

Many counts were recorded for this clonotype. This rearrangement joins TRBV2 to TRBJ2-1, with TRBD2 matching over 12 bases. V dropped 5 bases and J dropped 6; count of bases not matched to a gene: 8. Germline lookup yields CDR1 SNHLY and CDR2 FYNNEI. CDR3 length: 16 amino acids. CDR3 nucleotides: TGTGCCAGCAGTCGGCAGGGACTAGCGGGTATCAATGAGCAGTTCTTC. Translating it yields CASSRQGLAGINEQFF.

This clonotype was seen at least ten times. The V gene is TRBV7-9, the J gene TRBJ2-7; 10 bases map to TRBD1. The CDR3 runs 15 residues. Looked up from germline, CDR1 is SEHNR and CDR2 is FQNEAQ (reference sequence). J gave up 5 bases and V 7 bases, and 11 bases lay outside the gene matches. The CDR3 DNA reads TGTGCCAGCAACTGGGGACAGGGGATTGGAAACGAGCAGTACTTC. This gives the protein CASNWGQGIGNEQYF.

This clonotype was seen at least ten times. The genes are TRBV6-8 and TRBJ2-7; D uncertain. Germline CDR1 is MNHGY and CDR2 is SAAAGT. V lost 2 bases, J lost 3 bases, and 17 bases lay in between. This CDR3 is 16 amino acids long. Written as DNA, the CDR3 is TGTGCCAGCAGTTACCTAGGACCTCTCAGAAACTACGAGCAGTACTTC. Residues: CASSYLGPLRNYEQYF.

This clonotype was found many times. This chain joins TRBV7-2 and TRBJ2-2; tentatively, D is TRBD1 (6 bases). The V and J ends lost 10 bases and 1 base respectively, with 10 bases between them. CDR1 SGHTA and CDR2 FQGNSA come from the germline V gene. There are 13 residues in the CDR3. Written as DNA, the CDR3 is TGTGCCACCCGGGGACAGAACACCGGGGAGCTGTTTTTT. Amino acids: CATRGQNTGELFF.

This clonotype was counted ten times or more. The rearrangement links TRBV19 to TRBJ1-5; TRBD1 might be the D (6 bases). V shed 5 bases and J shed 12 bases, with 14 bases lying between them. The CDR3 sequence is 12 residues long. Germline V lookup: CDR1 LNHDA, CDR2 SQIVND (reference sequence). The CDR3 region is CASSLQQGGQHF. The CDR3 DNA reads as TGTGCCAGTAGTCTCCAACAGGGAGGCCAGCATTTT.

Note on this clonotype: The junction departs from germline at one end; a sequencing error may be responsible. The chain carries TRBV5-1 and TRBJ1-1, with 10 nucleotides matching TRBD1. Germline V gene data show CDR1 as SGHRS and CDR2 as YFSETQ. The CDR3 has 15 amino acids. CDR3 amino acids: CASSTSTGGNTEASF. The CDR3 nucleotides read TGCGCCAGCAGCACCTCGACAGGGGGCAACACTGAAGCTTCCTTT.

V gene TRBV10-1 combines with J gene TRBJ2-7, with 15 bases aligning to TRBD2. Trimming cost V 6 bases and J 1 base; bases outside gene matches: 10. The CDR3 is made up of 18 amino acids. The germline CDR1 and CDR2 sequences are WNHNN and SYGVQD (reference sequence). In DNA form, the CDR3 reads TGCGCCAGCAGCCCGGGACTAGCGGGGGGCAGTGTTTCCTACGAGCAGTACTTC. Its protein product is CASSPGLAGGSVSYEQYF.

J is TRBJ2-7 and V is TRBV7-3; perhaps TRBD1 as D (5 bases). The CDR3 runs to 11 residues. V was pared by 5 bases and J by 7 bases, with 9 bases between. CDR1 SGHTA and CDR2 FQGTGA come from the germline V gene. The chain's CDR3 is CASSGAREQYF. The DNA of the CDR3 is TGTGCCAGCAGCGGGGCGAGGGAGCAGTACTTC. The variable domain in full, completed from reference TRBV7-3 and TRBJ2-7, reads GAGVSQTPSNKVTEKGKYVELRCDPISGHTALYWYRQSLGQGPEFLIYFQGTGAADDSGLPNDRFFAVRPEGSVSTLKIQRTERGDSAVYLCASSGAREQYFGPGTRLTVT.

There are many counts of this clonotype. The V call is TRBV11-1, the J call TRBJ2-5, with TRBD1 as a possible D gene (5 bases). V lost 3 bases to trimming and J lost 10 bases, with 12 bases between them. Germline lookup yields CDR1 SGHAT and CDR2 FQDESV (reference sequence). The CDR3 runs to 12 residues. The CDR3 sequence is CASSFLQGYQYF. DNA for the CDR3: TGTGCCAGCAGCTTTCTTCAGGGTTACCAGTACTTC.

This clonotype appeared many times. V gene TRBV3-1 combines with J gene TRBJ1-5, with D maybe TRBD1 (6 bases). This CDR3 region has 16 residues. V was clipped by 0 bases and J by 6 bases, with 15 bases between them. From germline, CDR1 is LGHDT and CDR2 YNNKEL (reference sequence). CDR3 DNA: TGTGCCAGCAGCCAAGATGGGAGGGGGTGGGCTCAGCCCCAGCATTTT. Protein sequence: CASSQDGRGWAQPQHF.

In its sample, this clonotype is medium-sized (0.01 to 0.1%). CDR3 region: CSARPPGTSTDTQYF. The CDR3, as DNA: TGCAGTGCTAGACCACCCGGGACTAGCACAGATACGCAGTATTTT. This chain uses TRBV20-1 with TRBJ2-3; the D gene is possibly TRBD2 (6 bases). The CDR3 runs 15 residues. The germline V and J ends were trimmed by 2 bases and 0 bases, with 12 bases remaining between them. Per germline, CDR1 DFQATT and CDR2 SNEGSKA (reference sequence).

Concerning this clonotype itself: A much larger clone lies a single base off, so this may be a read error. CDR3 DNA sequence: TGCAGTGCTCCCAGGACCGCGGGTTTCAATGAGCAGTTCTTC. Translated, it gives CSAPRTAGFNEQFF. The rearrangement uses TRBV20-1 and TRBJ2-1; tentatively, D is TRBD2 (5 bases). This CDR3 region has 14 residues. V lost 5 bases and J 6 bases, leaving 17 bases between the germline ends. The germline V gene encodes CDR1 DFQATT and CDR2 SNEGSKA (reference sequence).

This clonotype was seen more than once but under ten times. The V and J genes are TRBV19 and TRBJ1-1; D not certain. Germline V CDR1 and CDR2: LNHDA, SQIVND (reference sequence). The CDR3 extends over 12 amino acids. Trimming left V 6 bases short and J 1 base short, with 6 bases between. CDR3 sequence: CASRRRNTEAFF. CDR3 sequence (DNA): TGTGCCAGTAGAAGGCGGAACACTGAAGCTTTCTTT.

By share, this clonotype ranks as medium-sized. The J gene is TRBJ2-2, the V gene TRBV3-1; D remains unclear. The CDR3 is 14 amino acids. Germline assignment: CDR1 LGHDT and CDR2 YNNKEL (reference sequence). The V end lost 3 bases, the J end lost 0 bases, and 5 bases lay between the germline ends. This CDR3 is CASSHGPNTGELFF. The CDR3 nucleotides are TGTGCCAGCAGCCATGGACCGAACACCGGGGAGCTGTTTTTT.

This clonotype was found many times. The V call is TRBV27, the J call TRBJ2-5; 8 bases agree with TRBD2. This CDR3 comprises 17 residues. V was pared by 3 bases and J by 2 bases, with 11 bases of the junction left unmatched. The germline V gene encodes CDR1 MNHEY and CDR2 SMNVEV (reference sequence). CDR3 region: CASSFSDSGTHQETQYF. The CDR3 nucleotides are TGTGCCAGCAGTTTTTCCGATAGCGGGACACATCAAGAGACCCAGTACTTC.

The chain has TRBV3-1 and TRBJ2-3; 10 bases are a match to TRBD2. The V gene's germline CDR1 is LGHDT and CDR2 YNNKEL (reference sequence). Losses at the gene ends were 5 bases for V and 0 bases for J; bases not matched to a gene: 5. This CDR3 region has 16 residues. The CDR3, as DNA: TGTGCCAGCAGCACGGGACTAGCGACTAGCACAGATACGCAGTATTTT. Translated, it gives CASSTGLATSTDTQYF.

At least ten counts were recorded for this clonotype. This chain uses TRBV7-2 with TRBJ2-7; D remains ambiguous. Trimming shortened V by 1 base and J by 9 bases, and 13 bases separated the two germline ends. CDR3 length equals 13 residues. Germline V gene sequence: CDR1 SGHTA, CDR2 FQGNSA. The CDR3 protein is CASSLVRLAAQYF. As DNA, the CDR3 is TGTGCCAGCAGCTTAGTACGGTTGGCCGCGCAGTACTTC.

In its sample, this clonotype is medium-sized. The rearrangement links TRBV6-5 to TRBJ2-1; D may be TRBD1 or TRBD2 (5 bases each). CDR3 length equals 12 residues. The V end lost 5 bases, the J end lost 11 bases, and 13 bases lay between the germline ends. Per germline, CDR1 MNHEY and CDR2 SVGAGI. CDR3 sequence reads: CASSPGPPQQFF. The CDR3 DNA is TGTGCCAGCAGTCCGGGACCTCCCCAGCAGTTCTTC.